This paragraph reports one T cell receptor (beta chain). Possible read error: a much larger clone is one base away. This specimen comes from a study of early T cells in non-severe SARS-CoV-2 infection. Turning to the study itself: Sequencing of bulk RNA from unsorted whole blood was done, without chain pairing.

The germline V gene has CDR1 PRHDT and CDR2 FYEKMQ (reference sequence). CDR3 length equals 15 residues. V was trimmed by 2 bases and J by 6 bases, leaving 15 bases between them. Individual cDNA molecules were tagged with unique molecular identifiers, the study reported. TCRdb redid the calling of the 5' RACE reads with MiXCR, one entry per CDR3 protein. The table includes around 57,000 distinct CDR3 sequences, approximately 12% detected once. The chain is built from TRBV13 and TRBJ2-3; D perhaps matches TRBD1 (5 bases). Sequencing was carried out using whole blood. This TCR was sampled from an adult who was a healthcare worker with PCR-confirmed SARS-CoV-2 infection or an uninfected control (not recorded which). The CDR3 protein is CASSLLRQILDTQYF. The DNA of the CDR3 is TGTGCCAGCAGCTTATTGCGACAGATACTTGATACGCAGTATTTT.